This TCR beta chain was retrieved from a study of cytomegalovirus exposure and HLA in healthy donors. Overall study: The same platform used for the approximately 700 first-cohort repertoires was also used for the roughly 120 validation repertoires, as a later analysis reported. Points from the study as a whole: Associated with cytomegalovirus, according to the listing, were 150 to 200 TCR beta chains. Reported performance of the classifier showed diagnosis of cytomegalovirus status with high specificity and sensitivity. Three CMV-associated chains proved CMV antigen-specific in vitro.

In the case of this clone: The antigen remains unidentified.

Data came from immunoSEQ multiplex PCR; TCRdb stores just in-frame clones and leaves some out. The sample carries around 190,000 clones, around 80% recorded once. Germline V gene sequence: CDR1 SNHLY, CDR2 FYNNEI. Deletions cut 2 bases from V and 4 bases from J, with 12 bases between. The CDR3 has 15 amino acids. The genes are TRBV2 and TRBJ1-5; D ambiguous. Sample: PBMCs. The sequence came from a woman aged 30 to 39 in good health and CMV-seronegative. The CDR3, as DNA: TGTGCCAGCAGTGAACTGGCAACCCAAAATCAGCCCCAGCATTTT. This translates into CASSELATQNQPQHF.